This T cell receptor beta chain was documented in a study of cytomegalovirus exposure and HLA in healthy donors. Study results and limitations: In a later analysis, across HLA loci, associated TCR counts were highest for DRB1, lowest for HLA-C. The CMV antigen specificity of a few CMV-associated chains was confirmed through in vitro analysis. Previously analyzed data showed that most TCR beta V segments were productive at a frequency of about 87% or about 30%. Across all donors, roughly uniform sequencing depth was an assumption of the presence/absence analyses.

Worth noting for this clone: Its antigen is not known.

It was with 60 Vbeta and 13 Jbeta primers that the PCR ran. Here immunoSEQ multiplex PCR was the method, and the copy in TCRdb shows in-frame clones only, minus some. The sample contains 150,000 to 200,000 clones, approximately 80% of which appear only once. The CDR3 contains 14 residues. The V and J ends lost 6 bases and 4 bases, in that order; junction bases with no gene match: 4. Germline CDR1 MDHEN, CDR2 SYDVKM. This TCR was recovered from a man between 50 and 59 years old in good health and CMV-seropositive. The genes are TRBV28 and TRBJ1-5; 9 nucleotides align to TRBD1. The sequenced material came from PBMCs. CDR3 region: CASRDGTGNQPQHF. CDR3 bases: TGTGCCAGCAGAGACGGGACAGGGAATCAGCCCCAGCATTTT.